The sequence of this T cell receptor beta chain was determined in a study of CD8 T cells in ankylosing spondylitis. This CDR3 has 14 residues. Germline V gene data show CDR1 as SGHRS and CDR2 as YFSETQ. V lost 4 bases to trimming and J lost 2 bases, with 11 bases between them. The study's findings and limits: Disease-linked clones were found to be CD8+ and relatively rare in peripheral blood.

TCRdb reprocessed the 5' RACE reads via MiXCR and lists one record per CDR3 protein. The data hold some 150,000 distinct CDR3 sequences, with over 10% observed a single time. The table lists this clonotype with many counts. Its antigen is not known. Source material: blood, either unsorted or a sorted T cell fraction (not recorded which). The genes are TRBV5-1 and TRBJ2-3; possibly TRBD2 for D (6 bases). The sequence was obtained from a female donor with ankylosing spondylitis or in good health (not recorded which). CDR3: CASSPGVVTDTQYF. Here the CDR3 DNA reads TGCGCCAGCAGCCCGGGGGTCGTCACAGATACGCAGTATTTT.